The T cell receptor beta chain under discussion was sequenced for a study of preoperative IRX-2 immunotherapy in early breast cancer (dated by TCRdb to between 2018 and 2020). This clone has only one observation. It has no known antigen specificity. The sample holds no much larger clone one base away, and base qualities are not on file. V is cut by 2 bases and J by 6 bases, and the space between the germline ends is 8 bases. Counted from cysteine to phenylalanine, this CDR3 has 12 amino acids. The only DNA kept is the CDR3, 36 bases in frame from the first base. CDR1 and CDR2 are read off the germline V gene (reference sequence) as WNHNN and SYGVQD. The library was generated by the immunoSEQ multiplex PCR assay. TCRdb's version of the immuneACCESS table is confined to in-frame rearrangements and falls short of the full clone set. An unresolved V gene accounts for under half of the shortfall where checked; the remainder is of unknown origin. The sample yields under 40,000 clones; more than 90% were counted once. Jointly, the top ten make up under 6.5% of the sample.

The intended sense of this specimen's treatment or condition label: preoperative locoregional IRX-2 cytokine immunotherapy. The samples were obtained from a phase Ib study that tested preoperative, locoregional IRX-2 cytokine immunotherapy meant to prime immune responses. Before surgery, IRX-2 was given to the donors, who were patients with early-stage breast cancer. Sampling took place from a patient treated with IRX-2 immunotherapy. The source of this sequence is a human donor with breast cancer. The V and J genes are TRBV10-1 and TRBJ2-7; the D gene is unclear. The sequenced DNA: TGCGCCAGCAGTGAGGGTATGGGCGAGCAGTACTTC. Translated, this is CASSEGMGEQYF.